These T cell receptor beta chains were read from a single sample in a study of blood T cell repertoires in COVID-19. The repertoire was sequenced with immunoSEQ multiplex PCR; TCRdb's copy has only in-frame clones and lacks some. Of 250,000 to 350,000 clones in the sample, roughly 88% were seen once. Sequencing was performed on peripheral blood. Receptors were obtained from a woman in her forties or fifties with active or convalescent COVID-19. The CDR3 runs from the conserved cysteine through the conserved F or W. A D gene is named only where the DNA matches it firmly.

d_call: -; v_call: TRBV10-3; j_call: TRBJ2-1; cdr3_aa: CASGNSNEQFF
d_call: TRBD2; v_call: TRBV28; j_call: TRBJ2-2; cdr3_aa: CASSLGFGSGGTNTGELFF
d_call: -; v_call: TRBV27; j_call: TRBJ1-5; cdr3_aa: CASSSRTELRSNQPQHF
d_call: TRBD1; v_call: TRBV12-3/TRBV12-4; j_call: TRBJ2-7; cdr3_aa: CASSTIQGAEQYF
d_call: TRBD1; v_call: TRBV7-9; j_call: TRBJ1-5; cdr3_aa: CASSLDTTGGMLNQPQHF
d_call: -; v_call: TRBV28; j_call: TRBJ1-5; cdr3_aa: CASSPNSLKQPQHF
d_call: -; v_call: TRBV27; j_call: TRBJ2-6; cdr3_aa: CASSTTSGANVLTF
d_call: TRBD1; v_call: TRBV7-2; j_call: TRBJ2-7; cdr3_aa: CASSIGTGLYEQYF
d_call: -; v_call: TRBV5-1; j_call: TRBJ2-2; cdr3_aa: CASSLFIGGNTGELFF
d_call: TRBD2; v_call: TRBV5-1; j_call: TRBJ2-5; cdr3_aa: CASSRGTSGGPETQYF
d_call: -; v_call: TRBV7-9; j_call: TRBJ1-1; cdr3_aa: CASSLLKQLNTEAFF
d_call: TRBD1; v_call: TRBV30; j_call: TRBJ2-7; cdr3_aa: CAWGDSSISYEQYF
d_call: -; v_call: TRBV5-8; j_call: TRBJ1-2; cdr3_aa: CASSLAQNYGYTF
d_call: -; v_call: TRBV3-1/TRBV3-2; j_call: TRBJ1-1; cdr3_aa: CASSLYPRNTEAFF
d_call: -; v_call: TRBV11-1; j_call: TRBJ2-7; cdr3_aa: CASSLAQGIYEQYF
d_call: -; v_call: TRBV21-1; j_call: TRBJ2-1; cdr3_aa: CASSKDREALGYNEQFF
d_call: -; v_call: TRBV18; j_call: TRBJ2-5; cdr3_aa: CASSPLSPGHLAETQYF